The clone carrying this TCR beta chain was counted a single time. Its specificity is unknown. Germline CDR1 and CDR2: SGHTA and FQGNSA. The CDR3 loop spans 15 amino acids. V dropped 2 bases and J dropped 5 bases, with 14 bases sitting between them. This entry belongs to a study of blood T cells in healthy people across ages. Study-wide background: Per two T cells, about one barcoded beta molecule was captured through template switching. General study results and limits: Measured against age, TCR beta diversity per million T cells decreased in a roughly linear manner. It was the long-lived donors that had more naive CD4+ cells and higher diversity than aged donors. Unknown donor CMV status possibly confounded expanded clonotype changes.

Primed by a sample-barcoded 5' primer and a J-beta primer mix, a second PCR proceeded for about 6 to 11 cycles. TCRdb reprocessed the 5' RACE reads with MiXCR, giving one entry per CDR3 protein. The sample contains roughly 700,000 distinct CDR3 sequences, around 49% of which appear only once. The material sequenced was blood. The chain combines TRBV7-2 with TRBJ2-3; D is perhaps TRBD2 (5 bases). The sequence derives from a woman in her sixties or seventies in good health. The CDR3 here is CASSLMAVGGDTQYF. The CDR3 bases are TGTGCCAGCAGCTTAATGGCGGTAGGAGGAGATACGCAGTATTTT.